The next 10 T cell receptor beta chains were all read from a single sample in a study of blood T cell repertoires in COVID-19. The repertoire was sequenced with immunoSEQ multiplex PCR; TCRdb's copy has only in-frame clones and lacks some. The sample consists of more than 95,000 clones, 70% to 75% of them appearing once. Sequenced sample: peripheral blood. All receptors derive from a man between 60 and 70 years old with acute or convalescent COVID-19.

This sequence joins TRBV5-1 and TRBJ1-1; D ambiguous. From germline, CDR1 is SGHRS and CDR2 YFSETQ. The CDR3 has 13 amino acids. Trimming shortened V by 2 bases and J by 3 bases, and 8 bases separated the two germline ends. The CDR3 sequence is CASSLMSDTEAFF. CDR3 bases: TGCGCCAGCAGCTTAATGTCGGACACTGAAGCTTTCTTT.

This clone has more than one count but fewer than ten. The chain recombines TRBV5-1 with TRBJ2-1; 9 bases agree with TRBD1. Germline assignment: CDR1 SGHRS and CDR2 YFSETQ. The CDR3 is 15 amino acids. Trimming removed 3 bases from V and 7 bases from J; junction bases left unmatched: 8. This CDR3 reads CASSYGDGQGNEQFF. CDR3 in DNA: TGCGCCAGCAGCTATGGAGACGGACAGGGGAATGAGCAGTTCTTC.

In this sample, this clone turned up a few times. The chain has TRBV2 and TRBJ2-3; a weak D match, TRBD2 (6 bases). This CDR3 spans 14 amino acids. Trimming stripped 6 bases from V and 0 bases from J, with 10 bases between. Germline CDR1 and CDR2: SNHLY and FYNNEI. The CDR3 region is CASRVGLSTDTQYF. The DNA for the CDR3 is TGTGCCAGCAGGGTGGGACTTAGCACAGATACGCAGTATTTT.

The chain employs TRBV29-1 and TRBJ1-2; a weak D match, TRBD1 (5 bases). Germline CDR1 is SQVTM and CDR2 is ANQGSEA. V was shortened by 4 bases and J by 2 bases, with 14 bases between the two germline ends. The CDR3 contains 14 residues. CDR3 DNA: TGCAGCGTTGGGTATCCGGGGGTGAACTATGGCTACACCTTC. Its protein is CSVGYPGVNYGYTF.

The V call is TRBV5-6, the J call TRBJ1-2, with D unclear. The germline V gene has CDR1 SGHDT and CDR2 YYEEEE. Trimming took off 2 bases at V and 0 bases at J, with 5 bases between the two ends. The CDR3 loop spans 13 amino acids. The CDR3 DNA reads TGTGCCAGCAGCTTCGTCGCTAACTATGGCTACACCTTC. This codes for CASSFVANYGYTF. The full variable domain, completed using reference TRBV5-6 and TRBJ1-2, is DAGVTQSPTHLIKTRGQQVTLRCSPKSGHDTVSWYQQALGQGPQFIFQYYEEEERQRGNFPDRFSGHQFPNYSSELNVNALLLGDSALYLCASSFVANYGYTFGSGTRLTVV.

The V call is TRBV2, the J call TRBJ1-3, with 7 bases aligning to TRBD1. Germline loops: CDR1 SNHLY, CDR2 FYNNEI. The CDR3 length is 13 residues. The junction had 7 bases not matched to a gene; V was cut back by 8 bases and J by 6 bases. CDR3 sequence (DNA): TGTGCCAGCTCGAACAGGGGAAAAAACACCATATATTTT. Its protein product is CASSNRGKNTIYF.

The genes are TRBV5-1 and TRBJ1-2; 11 positions agree with TRBD1. Germline V gene sequence: CDR1 SGHRS, CDR2 YFSETQ. This CDR3 is 17 amino acids long. V shed 4 bases and J 3 bases; nucleotides not matched to a gene: 11. CDR3 sequence (DNA): TGCGCCAGCAGCCCTCGGGACAGGGGGAACAGCTACTATGGCTACACCTTC. It codes for CASSPRDRGNSYYGYTF.

The V call is TRBV11-3, the J call TRBJ1-6; D perhaps matches TRBD1 (5 bases). V was shortened by 5 bases and J by 7 bases, with 9 bases between the two germline ends. Germline CDR1 SGHNT, CDR2 YENEEA. This CDR3 contains 13 residues. CDR3 region: CASSAQENSPLHF. CDR3 DNA: TGTGCCAGCAGCGCACAGGAAAATTCACCCCTCCACTTT.

The rearrangement uses TRBV24-1 and TRBJ2-7; 14 bases map to TRBD2. The CDR3 extends over 15 amino acids. The junction had 3 bases not matched to a gene; V was cut back by 3 bases and J by 6 bases. Germline V gene sequence: CDR1 KGHDR, CDR2 SFDVKD. CDR3 amino acids: CATSDPGTSGGEQYF. The DNA for the CDR3 is TGTGCCACCAGTGATCCTGGGACTAGCGGGGGCGAGCAGTACTTC.

This clone turned up a few times. V usage is TRBV6-5 and J usage is TRBJ1-5; possibly TRBD1 for D (5 bases). The CDR3 consists of 15 residues. Germline CDR1 is MNHEY and CDR2 is SVGAGI. Deletions cut 7 bases from V and 2 bases from J, with 15 bases between. The CDR3 coding sequence is TGTGCCAGCATCAGGGATGCAGTTGGCAATCAGCCCCAGCATTTT. Translated, it gives CASIRDAVGNQPQHF.